Below, 3 T cell receptor beta chains from the same sample are listed, as sequenced in a study of cytomegalovirus exposure and HLA in healthy donors. With 60 Vbeta and 13 Jbeta primers, the PCR was carried out. Generated by immunoSEQ multiplex PCR, the TCRdb table keeps only in-frame clones and is missing some. The sample lists 140,000 to 150,000 clones; approximately 72% were seen once. The sequencing sample was made of PBMCs. The receptors stem from a woman aged 60-75 years in good health and CMV-seronegative.

The chain links TRBV10-3 to TRBJ1-4; the D is unclear. The CDR3 contains 14 residues. In germline, CDR1 is ENHRY, CDR2 SYGVKD. V was shortened by 0 bases and J by 14 bases, with 16 bases between the two germline ends. The CDR3 sequence: CAISESAVSKELFF. CDR3 in DNA: TGTGCCATCAGTGAGTCGGCGGTTAGTAAAGAGCTGTTTTTT.

The rearrangement uses TRBV7-9 and TRBJ1-2; 9 bases fit TRBD1. The germline V gene has CDR1 SEHNR and CDR2 FQNEAQ (reference sequence). CDR3 length: 14 amino acids. J lost 6 bases, V lost 5 bases, and 7 bases had no gene match. The CDR3 sequence: CASSPGQGRNGYTF. CDR3 DNA sequence: TGTGCCAGCAGCCCCGGACAGGGGAGGAATGGCTACACCTTC.

As regards this clone: This CDR3 is also generated by other DNA sequences in the sample. The chain combines TRBV5-6 with TRBJ2-7; 9 bases line up with TRBD2. The CDR3 has 17 residues. Trimming removed 2 bases from V and 5 bases from J; junction bases left unmatched: 14. CDR1 is SGHDT, CDR2 YYEEEE, per germline. The CDR3 sequence is CASSLWLAGMVGDEQYF. DNA for the CDR3: TGTGCCAGCAGCTTATGGCTAGCGGGGATGGTCGGGGACGAGCAGTACTTC.